What follows are 25 T cell receptor beta chains derived from one specimen sequenced in a study of CD8 T cells in Susac syndrome. RNA in amounts of roughly 0.5 to 1 ug was reverse transcribed with random hexamers. MiXCR, run by TCRdb on the immunoSEQ multiplex PCR reads, gives a single entry per CDR3 protein. The sample records 150,000 to 200,000 distinct CDR3 sequences, 90% to 95% being singletons. The material sequenced was CD4+ T cells from PBMCs. These receptors all stem from a human donor in good health.

This chain uses TRBV13 with TRBJ2-3, with 8 bases lining up with TRBD1. CDR1 is PRHDT, CDR2 FYEKMQ, per germline (reference sequence). V lost 4 bases to trimming and J lost 1 base; unmatched junction nucleotides: 10. CDR3 length: 17 residues. The CDR3 nucleotides are TGTGCCAGCAGCTCCGAAGTCCAGGGGGCAGGCACAGATACGCAGTATTTT. Translation gives CASSSEVQGAGTDTQYF.

This clonotype was seen more than once but under ten times. The chain is built from TRBV3-1 and TRBJ2-5, with a possible D match to TRBD2 (5 bases). The CDR3 contains 13 residues. CDR1 is LGHDT and CDR2 is YNNKEL in the germline V gene (reference sequence). Trimming removed 2 bases from V and 2 bases from J, with 6 bases in between. The CDR3 sequence is CASSQRGQETQYF. The CDR3 DNA follows: TGTGCCAGCAGCCAACGGGGTCAAGAGACCCAGTACTTC.

V usage is TRBV5-4 and J usage is TRBJ2-7; D is ambiguous. CDR1 is SGHNT and CDR2 is YYREEE in the germline V gene (reference sequence). Trimming took off 3 bases at V and 1 base at J, with 8 bases between the two ends. The CDR3 covers 13 residues. CDR3: CASSSTNSYEQYF. The CDR3, as DNA: TGTGCCAGCAGCTCGACAAATTCCTACGAGCAGTACTTC.

The chain employs TRBV15 and TRBJ2-5; D remains unclear. Germline V gene data show CDR1 as LNHNV and CDR2 as YYDKDF (reference sequence). This CDR3 spans 14 amino acids. The ends were cut back, 0 bases at V and 3 bases at J, with 8 bases in the middle. CDR3 protein: CATSRDLREETQYF. As DNA, the CDR3 is TGTGCCACCAGCAGAGATCTCAGAGAAGAGACCCAGTACTTC.

The chain combines TRBV5-1 with TRBJ2-5; 7 positions agree with TRBD1. This CDR3 has 15 amino acids. The J segment lost 3 bases and the V segment lost 4 bases, leaving 9 bases of the junction unmatched. Germline CDR1 is SGHRS and CDR2 is YFSETQ. CDR3 residues: CASSPLPGTEETQYF. The CDR3, as DNA: TGCGCCAGCAGCCCGCTACCTGGGACAGAAGAGACCCAGTACTTC.

This chain joins TRBV7-6 and TRBJ2-5; D might be TRBD1 (5 bases). The germline V gene has CDR1 SGHVS and CDR2 FNYEAQ. Deletions cut 1 base from V and 4 bases from J, with 10 bases between. The CDR3 totals 14 residues. The CDR3 region is CASSLVGVVETQYF. In nucleotides, the CDR3 is TGTGCCAGCAGCTTAGTAGGGGTGGTAGAGACCCAGTACTTC. Variable domain in full (rest from reference TRBV7-6 and TRBJ2-5): GAGVSQSPRYKVTKRGQDVALRCDPISGHVSLYWYRQALGQGPEFLTYFNYEAQQDKSGLPNDRFSAERPEGSISTLTIQRTEQRDSAMYRCASSLVGVVETQYFGPGTRLLVL.

This clonotype has a handful of counts. The V call is TRBV5-1, the J call TRBJ2-3; D is perhaps TRBD2 (6 bases). V shed 4 bases and J shed 4 bases, with 16 bases lying between them. CDR3 size: 15 residues. CDR1 is SGHRS, CDR2 YFSETQ, per germline. CDR3 residues: CASSGAGKGPDTQYF. Here the CDR3 DNA reads TGCGCCAGCAGCGGGGCGGGGAAGGGGCCAGATACGCAGTATTTT.

J is TRBJ1-3 and V is TRBV30, with TRBD1 matching over 9 bases. The V gene's germline CDR1 is GTSNPN and CDR2 SVGIG (reference sequence). The V segment lost 1 base and the J segment 0 bases; nucleotides outside the gene matches: 10. This CDR3 is 18 amino acids long. Written as DNA, the CDR3 is TGTGCCTGGAGTGCCCTTCCGGGACAGGGTTCCTCTGGAAACACCATATATTTT. It encodes CAWSALPGQGSSGNTIYF.

This clonotype was recorded once. The chain recombines TRBV6-7 with TRBJ2-1; tentatively, D is TRBD1 (6 bases). TRBV6-7 is marked as an open reading frame, function uncertain. V was shortened by 8 bases and J by 0 bases, with 11 bases between the two germline ends. CDR3 size: 14 residues. The CDR3 DNA reads as TGTGCCAGCCCCAGGGGAAGCTCCTACAATGAGCAGTTCTTC. It encodes CASPRGSSYNEQFF.

The CDR3 here is CASTGVGTDTQYF. CDR3 nucleotide sequence: TGTGCCAGCACCGGGGTGGGCACAGATACGCAGTATTTT. The V gene is TRBV6-1, the J gene TRBJ2-3, with a possible D match to TRBD2 (5 bases). Germline V gives CDR1 MNHNS, CDR2 SASEGT. The CDR3 sequence is 13 residues long. V was shortened by 7 bases and J by 1 base, with 9 bases between the two germline ends.

This chain's CDR3 is CSVMTNYGYTF. CDR3 coding DNA: TGCAGCGTTATGACTAACTATGGCTACACCTTC. This sequence joins TRBV29-1 and TRBJ1-2; D not certain. CDR1 SQVTM and CDR2 ANQGSEA come from the germline V gene. The CDR3 extends over 11 amino acids. V dropped 5 bases and J dropped 0 bases, with 4 bases sitting between them.

The chain has TRBV5-6 and TRBJ1-1; D not certain. This CDR3 is 13 amino acids long. Trimming took off 0 bases at V and 5 bases at J, with 8 bases between the two ends. Germline lookup yields CDR1 SGHDT and CDR2 YYEEEE. CDR3 residues: CASSLVHDTEAFF. The DNA for the CDR3 is TGTGCCAGCAGCTTGGTTCACGATACTGAAGCTTTCTTT.

Written as DNA, the CDR3 is TGCGCCAGCAGCCAACCACCGGGACTAGCGGGGGGCCCCAAAAACATTCAGTACTTC. This translates into CASSQPPGLAGGPKNIQYF. The chain uses TRBV4-1 and TRBJ2-4; 15 nucleotides agree with TRBD2. There are 19 residues in the CDR3. V lost 2 bases to trimming and J lost 2 bases; unmatched junction nucleotides: 7. From germline, CDR1 is MGHRA and CDR2 YSYEKL.

This chain uses TRBV30 with TRBJ2-3; a possible D gene is TRBD2 (5 bases). The CDR3 consists of 16 residues. From germline, CDR1 is GTSNPN and CDR2 SVGIG (reference sequence). Trimming removed 1 base from V and 3 bases from J, with 17 bases in between. DNA for the CDR3: TGTGCCTGGAGTGATCAGGACGGGGATGAAACAGATACGCAGTATTTT. Its translation is CAWSDQDGDETDTQYF.

This chain joins TRBV7-2 and TRBJ1-4, with D perhaps matching TRBD1 (5 bases). The CDR3 loop spans 16 amino acids. With 0 bases removed from V and 8 bases from J, the gap between germline ends came to 16 bases. Germline V gives CDR1 SGHTA, CDR2 FQGNSA. The CDR3 loop reads CASSLASPGEGEKLFF. CDR3 DNA: TGTGCCAGCAGCTTAGCCTCCCCAGGCGAGGGGGAAAAACTGTTTTTT.

The chain carries TRBV7-3 and TRBJ2-3; TRBD2 might be the D (6 bases). V gave up 6 bases and J gave up 4 bases, with 14 bases separating them. CDR1 is SGHTA and CDR2 is FQGTGA in the germline V gene. There are 14 residues in the CDR3. CDR3 residues: CASSRAGLADTQYF. DNA for the CDR3: TGTGCCAGCAGTAGGGCGGGGTTGGCAGATACGCAGTATTTT.

As DNA, the CDR3 is TGTGCCAGCAGCTTAGTAGGGACAGGGCTTTCGAGCACTGAAGCTTTCTTT. Protein product: CASSLVGTGLSSTEAFF. V is TRBV7-2 and J is TRBJ1-1; the match to TRBD1 covers 9 bases. V was clipped by 1 base and J by 4 bases; unmatched bases: 10. Germline CDR1 reads SGHTA; CDR2 reads FQGNSA. The CDR3 spans 17 residues.

V usage is TRBV7-9 and J usage is TRBJ2-3, with 8 bases aligning to TRBD2. The CDR3 is 16 amino acids. Germline CDR1 is SEHNR and CDR2 is FQNEAQ (reference sequence). The trim removed 5 bases at V and 2 bases at J, leaving 9 bases unmatched. CDR3 DNA: TGTGCCAGCAGCGCGGGACTAGGGGGACCCACAGATACGCAGTATTTT. Its translation is CASSAGLGGPTDTQYF.

V gene TRBV20-1 combines with J gene TRBJ1-2; D perhaps matches TRBD1 (6 bases). Trimming cost V 0 bases and J 9 bases, with 14 bases left between them. The CDR3 spans 13 residues. CDR1 DFQATT and CDR2 SNEGSKA come from the germline V gene (reference sequence). This CDR3 reads CSAREKGGFSYTF. CDR3 nucleotide sequence: TGCAGTGCTAGAGAGAAGGGGGGGTTCAGCTACACCTTC.

This chain joins TRBV6-1 and TRBJ1-1, with 8 bases fitting TRBD1. CDR3 length: 13 residues. With V trimmed by 5 bases and J by 4 bases, 3 bases remained unmatched. CDR1 is MNHNS, CDR2 SASEGT, per germline. The CDR3 is CASSLTGGTEAFF. The CDR3, as DNA: TGTGCCAGCAGTCTTACAGGGGGCACTGAAGCTTTCTTT.

The CDR3 nucleotides read TGTGCCAGCACCGGGACCGGCTATGGCTACACCTTC. It encodes CASTGTGYGYTF. This chain uses TRBV28 with TRBJ1-2; perhaps TRBD1 as D (5 bases). Trimming shortened V by 7 bases and J by 4 bases, and 10 bases separated the two germline ends. Germline CDR1 reads MDHEN; CDR2 reads SYDVKM. The CDR3 loop spans 12 amino acids.

This chain uses TRBV10-3 with TRBJ2-2; D is perhaps TRBD1 (5 bases). V gave up 4 bases and J gave up 5 bases, with 11 bases separating them. Germline-derived CDR1 and CDR2 are ENHRY and SYGVKD. This CDR3 comprises 14 residues. CDR3 sequence: CAISGQGKTGELFF. CDR3 DNA sequence: TGTGCCATCAGTGGGCAGGGTAAAACCGGGGAGCTGTTTTTT.

The CDR3 DNA reads TGTGCCAGCAGTGTAGGGGGGACGGGCACTGAAGCTTTCTTT. Its translation: CASSVGGTGTEAFF. The gene calls are TRBV2 and TRBJ1-1, with a tentative D call TRBD1 (6 bases). In germline, CDR1 is SNHLY, CDR2 FYNNEI. The CDR3 is made up of 14 amino acids. Trimming shortened V by 4 bases and J by 4 bases, and 13 bases separated the two germline ends. Full variable domain (missing parts from reference TRBV2 and TRBJ1-1): EPEVTQTPSHQVTQMGQEVILRCVPISNHLYFYWYRQILGQKVEFLVSFYNNEISEKSEIFDDQFSVERPDGSNFTLKIRSTKLEDSAMYFCASSVGGTGTEAFFGQGTRLTVV.

The chain combines TRBV20-1 with TRBJ1-2; no clear D gene. The CDR3 spans 15 residues. Germline V gene sequence: CDR1 DFQATT, CDR2 SNEGSKA (reference sequence). V gave up 1 base and J gave up 5 bases, with 17 bases separating them. CDR3 coding DNA: TGCAGTGCTAGAGCACCCAGACTGAGCTTTTATGGCTACACCTTC. Translating it yields CSARAPRLSFYGYTF.

The chain links TRBV6-6 to TRBJ2-2; D is undetermined. V was shortened by 4 bases and J by 0 bases, with 6 bases between the two germline ends. CDR3 length: 14 amino acids. Germline V gene lookup returns CDR1 MNHNY and CDR2 SVGAGI (reference sequence). CDR3: CASSFSPNTGELFF. The CDR3 nucleotides are TGTGCCAGCAGTTTTAGCCCGAACACCGGGGAGCTGTTTTTT.